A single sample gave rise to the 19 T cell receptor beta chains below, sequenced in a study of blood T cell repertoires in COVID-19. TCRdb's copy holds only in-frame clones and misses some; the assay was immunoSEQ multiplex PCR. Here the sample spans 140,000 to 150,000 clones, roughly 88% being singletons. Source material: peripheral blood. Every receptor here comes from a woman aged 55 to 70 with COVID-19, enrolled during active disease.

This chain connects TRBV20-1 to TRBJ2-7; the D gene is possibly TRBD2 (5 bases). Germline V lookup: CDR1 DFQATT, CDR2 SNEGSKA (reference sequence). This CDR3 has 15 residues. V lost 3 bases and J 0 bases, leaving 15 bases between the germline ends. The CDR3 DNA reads TGCAGTGCTAGTTTTTGGACTGAAAGCTCCTACGAGCAGTACTTC. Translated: CSASFWTESSYEQYF.

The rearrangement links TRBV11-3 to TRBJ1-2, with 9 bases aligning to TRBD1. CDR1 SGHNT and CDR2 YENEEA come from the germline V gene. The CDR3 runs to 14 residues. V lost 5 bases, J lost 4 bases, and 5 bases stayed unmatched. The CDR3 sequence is CASSPPTGGYGYTF. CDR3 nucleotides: TGTGCCAGCAGCCCCCCGACAGGGGGCTATGGCTACACCTTC.

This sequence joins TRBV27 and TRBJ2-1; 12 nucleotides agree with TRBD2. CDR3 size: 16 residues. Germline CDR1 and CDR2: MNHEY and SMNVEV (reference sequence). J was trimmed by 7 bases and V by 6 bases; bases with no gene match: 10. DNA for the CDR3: TGTGCCAGCAGCTCCTTGGCTAGCGGGGGGGGAAATGAGCAGTTCTTC. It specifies CASSSLASGGGNEQFF.

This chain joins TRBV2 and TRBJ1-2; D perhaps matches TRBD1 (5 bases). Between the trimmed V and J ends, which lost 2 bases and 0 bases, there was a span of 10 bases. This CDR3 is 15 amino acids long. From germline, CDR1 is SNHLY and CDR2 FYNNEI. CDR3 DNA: TGTGCCAGCAGTGAATGGGGGGTTACTAACTATGGCTACACCTTC. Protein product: CASSEWGVTNYGYTF.

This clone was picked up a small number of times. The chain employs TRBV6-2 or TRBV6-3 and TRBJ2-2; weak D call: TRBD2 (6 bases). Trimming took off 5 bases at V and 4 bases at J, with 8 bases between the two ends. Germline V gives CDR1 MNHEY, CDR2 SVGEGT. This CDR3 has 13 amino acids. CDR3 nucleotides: TGTGCCAGCAGTGGGGGGATCACCGGGGAGCTGTTTTTT. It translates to CASSGGITGELFF.

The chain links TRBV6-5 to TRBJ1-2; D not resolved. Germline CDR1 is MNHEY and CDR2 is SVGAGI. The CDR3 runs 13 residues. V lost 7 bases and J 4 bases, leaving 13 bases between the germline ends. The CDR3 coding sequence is TGTGCCAGCACTCCGTCCCCCGTCTATGGCTACACCTTC. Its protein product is CASTPSPVYGYTF.

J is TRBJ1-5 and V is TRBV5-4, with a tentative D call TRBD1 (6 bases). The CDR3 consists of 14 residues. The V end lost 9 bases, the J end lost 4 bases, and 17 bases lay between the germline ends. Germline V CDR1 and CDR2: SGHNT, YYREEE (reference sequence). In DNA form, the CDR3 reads TGTGCCAAAAACGAAGGACAGAAAAATCAGCCCCAGCATTTT. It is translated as CAKNEGQKNQPQHF.

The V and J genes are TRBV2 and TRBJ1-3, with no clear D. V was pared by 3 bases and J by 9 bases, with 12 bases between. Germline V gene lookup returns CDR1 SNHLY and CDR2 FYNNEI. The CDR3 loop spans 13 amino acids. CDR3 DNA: TGTGCCAGCAGTGAGACCGAGCGAAGCACCATATATTTT. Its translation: CASSETERSTIYF.

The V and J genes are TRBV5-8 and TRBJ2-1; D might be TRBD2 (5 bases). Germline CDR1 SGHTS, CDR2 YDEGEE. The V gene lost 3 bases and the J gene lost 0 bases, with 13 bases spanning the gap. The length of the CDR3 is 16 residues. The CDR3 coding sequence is TGTGCCAGCAGCTCGGATATGGGAGTCTCCTACAATGAGCAGTTCTTC. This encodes CASSSDMGVSYNEQFF.

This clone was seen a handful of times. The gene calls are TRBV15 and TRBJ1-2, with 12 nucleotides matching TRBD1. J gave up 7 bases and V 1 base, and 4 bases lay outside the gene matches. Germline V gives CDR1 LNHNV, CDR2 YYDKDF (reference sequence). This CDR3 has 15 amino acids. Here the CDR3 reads CATSRVRDRGLGYTF. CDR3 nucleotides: TGTGCCACCAGCAGAGTGAGGGACAGGGGGCTTGGCTACACCTTC.

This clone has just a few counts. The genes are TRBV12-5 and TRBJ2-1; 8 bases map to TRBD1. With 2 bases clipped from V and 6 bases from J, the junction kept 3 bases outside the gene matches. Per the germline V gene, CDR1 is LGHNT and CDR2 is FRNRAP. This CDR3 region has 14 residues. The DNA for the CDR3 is TGTGCTAGTGGTTTGTTACAGGGGGGCAATGAGCAGTTCTTC. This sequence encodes CASGLLQGGNEQFF. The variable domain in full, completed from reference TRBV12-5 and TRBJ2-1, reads DARVTQTPRHKVTEMGQEVTMRCQPILGHNTVFWYRQTMMQGLELLAYFRNRAPLDDSGMPKDRFSAEMPDATLATLKIQPSEPRDSAVYFCASGLLQGGNEQFFGPGTRLTVL.

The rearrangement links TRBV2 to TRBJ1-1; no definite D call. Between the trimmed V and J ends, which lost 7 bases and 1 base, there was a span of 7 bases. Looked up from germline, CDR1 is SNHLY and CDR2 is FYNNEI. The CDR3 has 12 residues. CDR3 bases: TGTGCCAGCACCCCCTCGAACACTGAAGCTTTCTTT. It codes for CASTPSNTEAFF.

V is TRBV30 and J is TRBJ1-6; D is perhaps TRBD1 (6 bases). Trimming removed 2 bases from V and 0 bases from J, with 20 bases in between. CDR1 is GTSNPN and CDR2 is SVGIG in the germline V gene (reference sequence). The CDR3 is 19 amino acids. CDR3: CAWSWLRTDPFSYNSPLHF. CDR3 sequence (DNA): TGTGCCTGGAGTTGGTTGAGGACAGATCCGTTCTCCTATAATTCACCCCTCCACTTT.

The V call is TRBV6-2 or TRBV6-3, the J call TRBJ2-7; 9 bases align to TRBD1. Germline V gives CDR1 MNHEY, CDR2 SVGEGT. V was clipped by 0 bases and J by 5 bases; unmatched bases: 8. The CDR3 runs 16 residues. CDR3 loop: CASSYSIRDRAHEQYF. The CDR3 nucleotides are TGTGCCAGCAGTTACTCGATCAGGGACAGGGCCCACGAGCAGTACTTC.

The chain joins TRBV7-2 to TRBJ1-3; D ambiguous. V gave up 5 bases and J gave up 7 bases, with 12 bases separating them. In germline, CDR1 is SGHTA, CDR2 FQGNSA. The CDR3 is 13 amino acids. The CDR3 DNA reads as TGTGCCAGCAGCCCCTCCCCCGGGAACACCATATATTTT. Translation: CASSPSPGNTIYF.

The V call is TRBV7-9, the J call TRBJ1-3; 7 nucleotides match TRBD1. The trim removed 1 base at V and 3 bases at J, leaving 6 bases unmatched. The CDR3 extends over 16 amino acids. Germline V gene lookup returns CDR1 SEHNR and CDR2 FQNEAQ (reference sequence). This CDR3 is CASSLVEQGYGNTIYF. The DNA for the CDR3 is TGTGCCAGCAGCTTAGTTGAACAGGGGTATGGAAACACCATATATTTT.

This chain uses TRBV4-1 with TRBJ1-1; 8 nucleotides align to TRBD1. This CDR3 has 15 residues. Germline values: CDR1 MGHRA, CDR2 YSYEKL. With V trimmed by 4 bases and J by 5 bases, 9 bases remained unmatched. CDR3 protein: CASSPRQGKKTEAFF. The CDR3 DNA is TGCGCCAGCAGCCCTCGACAGGGGAAAAAAACTGAAGCTTTCTTT.

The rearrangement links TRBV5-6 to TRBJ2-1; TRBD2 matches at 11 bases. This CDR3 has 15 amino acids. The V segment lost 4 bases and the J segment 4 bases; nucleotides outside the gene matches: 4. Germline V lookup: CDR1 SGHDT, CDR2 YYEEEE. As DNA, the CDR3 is TGTGCCAGCAGCGGGGGACTAGCGGTTTACAATGAGCAGTTCTTC. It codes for CASSGGLAVYNEQFF.

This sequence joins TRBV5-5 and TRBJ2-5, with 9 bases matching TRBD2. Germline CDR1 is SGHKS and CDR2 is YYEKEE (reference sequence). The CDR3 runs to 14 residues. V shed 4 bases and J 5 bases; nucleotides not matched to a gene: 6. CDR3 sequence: CASSRLAVPETQYF. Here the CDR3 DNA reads TGTGCCAGCAGCCGACTAGCGGTCCCCGAGACCCAGTACTTC.